This T cell receptor beta chain was documented in a study of T-cell reconstitution after alpha-beta-depleted transplantation in children. Study results and caveats: At the one-year point after transplant, T-cell counts and TCRbeta diversity were found to come mostly from T cells that had been newly produced. Reportedly, only several hundred clones from non-depleted graft cells drove alpha-beta T-cell counts at about two months.

As it was prepared, the TCRbeta library received unique molecular identifiers. TCRdb fed the PCR reads into MiXCR, producing one record per CDR3 protein. The sample consists of tens of thousands of distinct CDR3 sequences, around 15% of them appearing once. At least ten counts were recorded for this clonotype. The antigen is not known. Specimen: PBMCs, mostly from graft donor cells, collected 180 days after TCRalphabeta/CD19-depleted stem cell transplant. This clonotype was sampled from a male patient aged 2-9 years who had a stem cell transplant for acute lymphoblastic leukemia, so the T cells may come from the graft donor.

Written as DNA, the CDR3 is TGTGCCAGCAGCTTAGGGGGGGGAAACACAGATACGCAGTATTTT. The encoded protein is CASSLGGGNTDTQYF. The chain has TRBV7-8 and TRBJ2-3, with 7 bases lining up with TRBD2. The germline V gene has CDR1 SGHVS and CDR2 FQNEAQ. The CDR3 contains 15 residues. The ends lost 1 base at V and 2 bases at J; junction bases unmatched: 3.